Presented here are 27 T cell receptor beta chains from one specimen sequenced in a study of OX40 agonist ivuxolimab in advanced cancers. TCRdb's copy holds only in-frame clones and misses some; the assay was immunoSEQ multiplex PCR. The repertoire holds some 55,000 clones, with approximately 89% as singletons. Sequenced here: CD4+ or CD8+ T cells sorted from blood, sampled in a trial of the OX40 agonist ivuxolimab. All receptors derive from an adult with an advanced solid tumor such as melanoma, head and neck, liver or kidney cancer.

The sample holds one count of this clone. The rearrangement joins TRBV6-1 to TRBJ2-5; 7 positions match TRBD1. Germline CDR1 is MNHNS and CDR2 is SASEGT. The V segment lost 6 bases and the J segment 9 bases; nucleotides outside the gene matches: 10. This CDR3 has 13 amino acids. The CDR3 DNA follows: TGTGCCAGCAGGAGGGGACAGTTTATCGCCCAGTACTTC. Translated: CASRRGQFIAQYF.

This chain's CDR3 is CATSEGLAETQYF. As DNA, the CDR3 is TGTGCCACCAGCGAGGGACTAGCTGAGACCCAGTACTTC. V is TRBV15 and J is TRBJ2-5; TRBD2 matches 9 bases. The CDR3 has 13 residues. V lost 5 bases, J lost 5 bases, and 3 bases stayed unmatched. Per germline, CDR1 LNHNV and CDR2 YYDKDF (reference sequence).

The chain joins TRBV6-5 to TRBJ1-1; 10 positions agree with TRBD1. The V segment lost 7 bases and the J segment 6 bases; nucleotides outside the gene matches: 5. The CDR3 has 13 amino acids. Germline CDR1 MNHEY, CDR2 SVGAGI. In DNA form, the CDR3 reads TGTGCCAGCAACAGACAGGGGGCCGCTGAAGCTTTCTTT. Its translation is CASNRQGAAEAFF.

This chain connects TRBV7-3 to TRBJ1-5, with a tentative D call TRBD1 (6 bases). The CDR3 has 20 amino acids. The germline V gene encodes CDR1 SGHTA and CDR2 FQGTGA. V was shortened by 11 bases and J by 4 bases, with 36 bases between the two germline ends. CDR3 nucleotides: TGTGCCGTCCAGCATGGCCCTCGCCTTCACAGGGACGGCCCTAATCAGCCCCAGCATTTT. Protein: CAVQHGPRLHRDGPNQPQHF.

The V call is TRBV19, the J call TRBJ2-1; D unresolved. The germline CDR1 and CDR2 sequences are LNHDA and SQIVND (reference sequence). Trimming removed 1 base at V and 2 bases at J, with 12 bases between. CDR3 length: 16 amino acids. The CDR3 bases are TGTGCCAGTAGTATAGGTCGGTCCAGCCCCTACAATGAGCAGTTCTTC. Protein product: CASSIGRSSPYNEQFF.

The chain recombines TRBV27 with TRBJ1-1; D not resolved. The germline gives CDR1 MNHEY, CDR2 SMNVEV (reference sequence). V gave up 7 bases and J gave up 6 bases, with 3 bases separating them. This CDR3 is 9 amino acids long. CDR3 bases: TGTGCCAGCATGTCTGAAGCTTTCTTT. This translates into CASMSEAFF.

This chain joins TRBV7-9 and TRBJ2-7, with D perhaps TRBD2 (6 bases). The CDR3 has 15 residues. V lost 0 bases, J lost 2 bases, and 11 bases lay in between. The germline gives CDR1 SEHNR, CDR2 FQNEAQ (reference sequence). The CDR3 spells CASSLAHSGAYEQYF. The CDR3 DNA follows: TGTGCCAGCAGCTTAGCGCATAGCGGAGCCTACGAGCAGTACTTC.

The chain joins TRBV5-1 to TRBJ1-3; TRBD1 matches 7 bases. Trimming removed 7 bases from V and 0 bases from J; junction bases left unmatched: 7. Per the germline V gene, CDR1 is SGHRS and CDR2 is YFSETQ. The CDR3 spans 15 residues. The CDR3 sequence is CASRYGTASGNTIYF. DNA for the CDR3: TGCGCCAGCCGATACGGGACAGCCTCTGGAAACACCATATATTTT.

This clone was observed once. CDR3 DNA: TGTGCCAGCTCACCAGTGGACTCTGGAAACACCATATATTTT. Its protein product is CASSPVDSGNTIYF. The V call is TRBV18, the J call TRBJ1-3, with D unclear. The germline V and J ends were trimmed by 2 bases and 0 bases, with 5 bases remaining between them. The CDR3 covers 14 residues. Germline values: CDR1 KGHSH, CDR2 LQKENI.

The chain couples TRBV18 to TRBJ2-7; possibly TRBD1 or TRBD2 for D (7 bases each). Germline CDR1 and CDR2: KGHSH and LQKENI. The V gene lost 6 bases and the J gene lost 6 bases, with 21 bases spanning the gap. The CDR3 length is 15 residues. DNA of the CDR3: TGTGCCAGCTCCCGGAGACAGGGAGGGTTTGGCGAGCAGTACTTC. Translating gives CASSRRQGGFGEQYF. Drawing the rest from reference TRBV18 and TRBJ2-7, the complete variable domain is NAGVMQNPRHLVRRRGQEARLRCSPMKGHSHVYWYRQLPEEGLKFMVYLQKENIIDESGMPKERFSAEFPKEGPSILRIQQVVRGDSAAYFCASSRRQGGFGEQYFGPGTRLTVT.

This clone was seen once. The V gene is TRBV25-1, the J gene TRBJ2-7; maybe TRBD2 (5 bases). Germline V lookup: CDR1 MGHDK, CDR2 SYGVNS. V lost 8 bases and J lost 4, with 12 bases in between. This CDR3 is 12 amino acids long. In nucleotides, the CDR3 is TGTGCCAGCGGCCGGACTCTGTACGAGCAGTACTTC. Protein: CASGRTLYEQYF.

The V and J genes are TRBV5-6 and TRBJ2-3; D might be TRBD1 or TRBD2, each matching 6 bases. V was trimmed by 2 bases and J by 0 bases, leaving 13 bases between them. The CDR3 runs to 16 residues. CDR1 is SGHDT and CDR2 is YYEEEE in the germline V gene. Here the CDR3 DNA reads TGTGCCAGCAGCTTAGGGGGGATTACTAGCACAGATACGCAGTATTTT. Translating gives CASSLGGITSTDTQYF.

Concerning this clone: Germline and junction disagree at one end, which may indicate a read error. The rearrangement links TRBV7-7 to TRBJ2-5; 10 bases are shared with TRBD1. Germline CDR1 SSHAT, CDR2 FNYEAQ (reference sequence). This CDR3 has 15 residues. CDR3 coding DNA: TGTGCTAGCAGCGTAACAGGGACAGGGGAGGAGACCCAGTACTTC. As protein: CASSVTGTGEETQYF.

The V gene is TRBV7-6, the J gene TRBJ2-7, with TRBD2 matching over 16 bases. This CDR3 contains 18 residues. CDR1 SGHVS and CDR2 FNYEAQ come from the germline V gene. Unmatched junction bases numbered 13, after V lost 5 bases and J lost 6 bases. CDR3 in DNA: TGTGCCAGCAGCGCGGGACTAGCGGGGGGGGCCACCTCCAGCGAGCAGTACTTC. Residues: CASSAGLAGGATSSEQYF. Variable domain in full (rest from reference TRBV7-6 and TRBJ2-7): GAGVSQSPRYKVTKRGQDVALRCDPISGHVSLYWYRQALGQGPEFLTYFNYEAQQDKSGLPNDRFSAERPEGSISTLTIQRTEQRDSAMYRCASSAGLAGGATSSEQYFGPGTRLTVT.

V is TRBV19 and J is TRBJ1-4, with 9 bases fitting TRBD1. V gave up 5 bases and J gave up 7 bases; unmatched junction bases: 11. In germline, CDR1 is LNHDA, CDR2 SQIVND (reference sequence). This CDR3 has 16 amino acids. The CDR3, as DNA: TGTGCCAGTAGTTCACGCGGGACAGGGCTCGGTGAAAAACTGTTTTTT. Translated: CASSSRGTGLGEKLFF.

The rearrangement uses TRBV11-1 and TRBJ2-1, with D tentatively TRBD2 (5 bases). V shed 5 bases and J shed 2 bases, with 16 bases lying between them. Germline lookup yields CDR1 SGHAT and CDR2 FQDESV (reference sequence). CDR3 length: 16 residues. The CDR3 DNA reads TGTGCCAGCAGCCCCGGGAAGACTCCCCCCTACAATGAGCAGTTCTTC. Amino acid sequence: CASSPGKTPPYNEQFF. The variable domain in full, with the rest retrieved from reference TRBV11-1 and TRBJ2-1, is EAEVAQSPRYKITEKSQAVAFWCDPISGHATLYWYRQILGQGPELLVQFQDESVVDDSQLPKDRFSAERLKGVDSTLKIQPAELGDSAMYLCASSPGKTPPYNEQFFGPGTRLTVL.

The chain combines TRBV5-6 with TRBJ2-7; maybe TRBD2 (5 bases). The V end was cut by 0 bases, the J end by 2 bases, with 9 bases between. The CDR3 is 14 amino acids. Germline loops: CDR1 SGHDT, CDR2 YYEEEE. CDR3 loop: CASSLVAGAYEQYF. The DNA for the CDR3 is TGTGCCAGCAGCTTGGTCGCGGGCGCCTACGAGCAGTACTTC.

The chain employs TRBV19 and TRBJ1-5; 9 nucleotides agree with TRBD1. The CDR3 covers 14 residues. CDR1 and CDR2 from the germline V gene are LNHDA and SQIVND (reference sequence). V trimming: 3 bases; J trimming: 6 bases; junction bases outside the gene matches: 3. CDR3 DNA sequence: TGTGCCAGTAGTATCGGGACAGGGCCTCAGCCCCAGCATTTT. Translation gives CASSIGTGPQPQHF.

The CDR3 DNA reads TGTGCCAGCAGTTTATGGCGGAGGGCCACTGAAGCTTTCTTT. Encoded protein: CASSLWRRATEAFF. The gene calls are TRBV28 and TRBJ1-1; D remains unclear. The germline V gene has CDR1 MDHEN and CDR2 SYDVKM. The ends were cut back, 0 bases at V and 4 bases at J, with 9 bases in the middle. The CDR3 runs 14 residues.

The chain carries TRBV25-1 and TRBJ2-3; TRBD2 matches 8 bases. CDR1 MGHDK and CDR2 SYGVNS come from the germline V gene. There are 15 residues in the CDR3. Unmatched junction bases numbered 12, after V lost 11 bases and J lost 2 bases. The CDR3 sequence: CASRGLAPTTDTQYF. In DNA form, the CDR3 reads TGTGCCTCCAGAGGACTAGCCCCAACCACAGATACGCAGTATTTT. Supplemented by reference TRBV25-1 and TRBJ2-3, the full variable domain reads EADIYQTPRYLVIGTGKKITLECSQTMGHDKMYWYQQDPGMELHLIHYSYGVNSTEKGDLSSESTVSRIRTEHFPLTLESARPSHTSQYLCASRGLAPTTDTQYFGPGTRLTVL.

The rearrangement joins TRBV7-3 to TRBJ2-7; 7 bases are a match to TRBD2. This CDR3 contains 15 residues. CDR1 is SGHTA and CDR2 is FQGTGA in the germline V gene. Trimming at V came to 1 base and at J to 6 bases, leaving 9 bases not matched to a gene. Here the CDR3 DNA reads TGTGCCAGCAGCTTAAATGCGGCGGGAGTTAGCGAGCAGTACTTC. It encodes CASSLNAAGVSEQYF.

The V call is TRBV11-1, the J call TRBJ2-5, with 7 nucleotides matching TRBD2. Germline loops: CDR1 SGHAT, CDR2 FQDESV (reference sequence). The CDR3 is 16 residues long. V lost 9 bases, J lost 4 bases, and 17 bases stayed unmatched. The CDR3 loop is CASTSRGGATGETQYF. The CDR3 DNA follows: TGTGCCAGTACATCGCGGGGAGGGGCCACCGGAGAGACCCAGTACTTC.

The chain recombines TRBV6-6 with TRBJ1-5, with 7 positions matching TRBD1. Trimming removed 6 bases from V and 1 base from J; junction bases left unmatched: 6. The CDR3 covers 15 residues. Germline values: CDR1 MNHNY, CDR2 SVGAGI (reference sequence). The CDR3 region has the DNA TGTGCCAGCAGAATACAGGGGAACAGCAATCAGCCCCAGCATTTT. It is translated as CASRIQGNSNQPQHF.

The chain couples TRBV4-2 to TRBJ2-7; 7 bases are shared with TRBD2. Germline V gene data show CDR1 as LGHNA and CDR2 as YNFKEQ. V dropped 5 bases and J dropped 5; count of bases not matched to a gene: 12. The CDR3 extends over 15 amino acids. CDR3 in amino acids: CASSLASGAGHEQYF. The DNA of the CDR3 is TGTGCCAGCAGCTTGGCTAGCGGAGCTGGGCACGAGCAGTACTTC.

The J gene is TRBJ2-5, the V gene TRBV19, with 9 bases matching TRBD1. Germline CDR1 is LNHDA and CDR2 is SQIVND (reference sequence). The CDR3 has 17 amino acids. The junction had 15 bases not matched to a gene; V was cut back by 5 bases and J by 5 bases. As DNA, the CDR3 is TGTGCCAGTAGTCGCTGGGGTAACAGGGGGCGCAGGGAGACCCAGTACTTC. Encoded protein: CASSRWGNRGRRETQYF.

This clone was detected only once. V and J are TRBV6-5 and TRBJ2-1; TRBD2 is a possible D gene (5 bases). This CDR3 is 15 amino acids long. V was clipped by 5 bases and J by 5 bases, with 16 bases between them. Germline assignment: CDR1 MNHEY and CDR2 SVGAGI. The CDR3 sequence: CASSPHDSEDNEQFF. Written as DNA, the CDR3 is TGTGCCAGCAGTCCTCATGATAGCGAGGACAATGAGCAGTTCTTC.

The chain carries TRBV4-2 and TRBJ1-4; D might be TRBD1 (5 bases). Trimming cost V 3 bases and J 13 bases, with 18 bases left between them. Per germline, CDR1 LGHNA and CDR2 YNFKEQ. This CDR3 contains 14 residues. The CDR3 spells CASSHPGRSKRLFF. CDR3 bases: TGTGCCAGCAGCCACCCGGGACGCTCCAAAAGACTGTTTTTT.